Detailed here is one T cell receptor (beta chain). Its antigen is not identified. Pools of viral peptides were used by the ViraFEST assay to expand antigen-specific CD4+ T cells ahead of sequencing. The authors isolated CD4+ T cells after roughly eleven days of culture. Either the mRNA-1273 or the BNT162b2 vaccine was given to participants as two doses. Half-medium exchanges with IL-2 medium took place on days 3 and 7. This specimen belongs to a study of vaccination effects on CD4 cells after COVID-19. Regarding the study as a whole: Late post-vaccination samples showed marked contraction of infection- and vaccine-induced clones.

Measured with immunoSEQ multiplex PCR; TCRdb has only the in-frame clones, and not every one. This table has about 66,000 clones, around four fifths appearing once. Germline lookup yields CDR1 SEHNR and CDR2 FQNEAQ (reference sequence). The CDR3 spans 13 residues. Trimming removed 5 bases from V and 1 base from J, with 8 bases in between. The V gene is TRBV7-9, the J gene TRBJ1-1; D remains ambiguous. The receptor's source is a human donor who received a COVID-19 vaccine. The sequencing used CD4+ T cells from PBMCs cultured with HCoV-OC43 spike peptides, collected after COVID-19 vaccination. As to subset: HCoV-OC43 spike overlapping peptide pool stimulation. CDR3 sequence (DNA): TGTGCCAGCAGCCCGCGACAGAACACTGAAGCTTTCTTT. This translates into CASSPRQNTEAFF. Looking up the rest from reference TRBV7-9 and TRBJ1-1 gives the full variable domain: DTGVSQNPRHKITKRGQNVTFRCDPISEHNRLYWYRQTLGQGPEFLTYFQNEAQLEKSRLLSDRFSAERPKGSFSTLEIQRTEQGDSAMYLCASSPRQNTEAFFGQGTRLTVV.